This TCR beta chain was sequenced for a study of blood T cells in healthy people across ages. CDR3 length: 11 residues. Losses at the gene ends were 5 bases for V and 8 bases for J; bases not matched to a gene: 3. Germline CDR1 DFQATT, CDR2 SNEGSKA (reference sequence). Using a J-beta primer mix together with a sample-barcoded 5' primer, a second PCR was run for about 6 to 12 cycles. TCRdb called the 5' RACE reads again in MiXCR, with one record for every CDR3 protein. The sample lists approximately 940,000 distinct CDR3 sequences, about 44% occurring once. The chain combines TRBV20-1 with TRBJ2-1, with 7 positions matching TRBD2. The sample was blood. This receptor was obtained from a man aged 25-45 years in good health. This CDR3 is CSAGRGYEQFF. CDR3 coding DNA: TGCAGTGCTGGGAGGGGTTATGAGCAGTTCTTC.